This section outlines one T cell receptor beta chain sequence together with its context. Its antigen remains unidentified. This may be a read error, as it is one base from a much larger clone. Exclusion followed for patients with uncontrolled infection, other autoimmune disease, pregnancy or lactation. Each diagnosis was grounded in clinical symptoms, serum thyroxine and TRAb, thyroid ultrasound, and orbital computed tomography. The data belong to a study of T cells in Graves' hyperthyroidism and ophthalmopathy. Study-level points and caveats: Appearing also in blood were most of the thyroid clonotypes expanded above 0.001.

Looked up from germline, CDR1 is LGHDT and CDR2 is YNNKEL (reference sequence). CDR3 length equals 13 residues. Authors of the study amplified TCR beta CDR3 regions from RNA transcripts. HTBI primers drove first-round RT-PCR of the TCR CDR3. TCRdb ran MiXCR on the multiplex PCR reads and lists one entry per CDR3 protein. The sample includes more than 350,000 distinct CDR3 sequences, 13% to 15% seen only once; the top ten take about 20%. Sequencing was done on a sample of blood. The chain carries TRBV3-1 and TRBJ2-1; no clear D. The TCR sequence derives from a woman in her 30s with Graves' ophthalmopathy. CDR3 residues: CVSSQVVNNEQFF. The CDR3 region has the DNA TGTGTCAGCAGCCAAGTCGTAAACAATGAGCAGTTCTTC.